A single sample gave rise to the 7 T cell receptor beta chains below, sequenced in a study of control samples from healthy donors and cancer patients. Profiled with immunoSEQ multiplex PCR; TCRdb holds only in-frame clones, not every one. The table shows about 120,000 clones, with about 88% occurring only once. Input material: blood. The origin of the receptors is a woman in her seventies in good health.

This clone has more than one count but fewer than ten. The CDR3 region has the DNA TGTGCCAGCAGTTTTACCCGTACTAGCGGGGGTCCATACGAGCAGTACTTC. This codes for CASSFTRTSGGPYEQYF. The chain links TRBV27 to TRBJ2-7, with TRBD2 matching 11 bases. This CDR3 comprises 17 residues. Losses at the gene ends were 3 bases for V and 4 bases for J; bases not matched to a gene: 11. Germline values: CDR1 MNHEY, CDR2 SMNVEV (reference sequence).

The chain couples TRBV9 to TRBJ2-2, with a tentative D call TRBD2 (5 bases). The CDR3 spans 13 residues. The germline gives CDR1 SGDLS, CDR2 YYNGEE. Trimming shortened V by 3 bases and J by 5 bases, and 8 bases separated the two germline ends. CDR3 protein: CASSGGWTGELFF. Written as DNA, the CDR3 is TGTGCCAGCAGCGGAGGGTGGACCGGGGAGCTGTTTTTT.

J is TRBJ2-7 and V is TRBV2, with D perhaps matching TRBD2 (5 bases). The CDR3 has 13 residues. V lost 7 bases and J lost 7, with 17 bases in between. Germline CDR1 reads SNHLY; CDR2 reads FYNNEI. The DNA for the CDR3 is TGTGCCAGCAACCCGGACGGGATGGGGGAGCAGTACTTC. Translating it yields CASNPDGMGEQYF.

The V call is TRBV4-2, the J call TRBJ2-1; 15 positions match TRBD2. After removal of 5 bases from V and 7 bases from J, the junction contained 6 bases not matched to a gene. The length of the CDR3 is 16 residues. Germline loops: CDR1 LGHNA, CDR2 YNFKEQ. The CDR3 loop reads CASSSLGLAGGNEQFF. For the CDR3, the DNA is TGTGCCAGCAGCTCACTTGGACTAGCGGGGGGGAATGAGCAGTTCTTC.

This clone appeared once. The rearrangement uses TRBV4-1 and TRBJ1-1; D is possibly TRBD1 (5 bases). This CDR3 region has 15 residues. Trimming removed 4 bases at V and 2 bases at J, with 14 bases between. Germline CDR1 is MGHRA and CDR2 is YSYEKL. CDR3 amino acids: CASSPWGGENTEAFF. The CDR3 coding sequence is TGCGCCAGCAGCCCCTGGGGGGGAGAAAACACTGAAGCTTTCTTT.

The chain combines TRBV9 with TRBJ2-2, with a weak D call TRBD2 (6 bases). V shed 0 bases and J shed 2 bases, with 8 bases lying between them. Germline-derived CDR1 and CDR2 are SGDLS and YYNGEE. This CDR3 spans 15 amino acids. The CDR3 loop reads CASSVGRGNTGELFF. The DNA for the CDR3 is TGTGCCAGCAGCGTAGGGCGGGGAAACACCGGGGAGCTGTTTTTT.

The rearrangement links TRBV6-6 to TRBJ2-1; no reliable D call. Between the trimmed V and J ends, which lost 4 bases and 5 bases, there was a span of 9 bases. This CDR3 contains 13 residues. CDR1 and CDR2 (germline): MNHNY, SVGAGI (reference sequence). CDR3 coding DNA: TGTGCCAGCAGTTTCTCCGGAGACAATGAGCAGTTCTTC. This codes for CASSFSGDNEQFF.